A single sample gave rise to the 27 T cell receptor beta chains below, sequenced in a study of T cell repertoires in cytomegalovirus infection. TCRdb reprocessed the reads via MiXCR and lists one record per CDR3 protein. The sample consists of about 100,000 distinct CDR3 sequences, roughly a quarter of them appearing once. Sequencing was done on a sample of CD8+ T cells from PBMCs. These TCRs come from a human donor in good health (CMV status not recorded). Some clones in this sample may be carry-over from other donors' samples.

The table lists this clonotype with many counts. The chain links TRBV7-2 to TRBJ2-1; 8 bases line up with TRBD1. The V gene end was trimmed by 1 base and the J gene end by 7 bases; junction bases not matched to a gene: 6. Germline CDR1 is SGHTA and CDR2 is FQGNSA. This CDR3 region has 15 residues. The CDR3 region has the DNA TGTGCCAGCAGCTTAGGACAGGGGTGGTGGAATGAGCAGTTCTTC. Translating gives CASSLGQGWWNEQFF.

This clonotype was observed a single time. This chain links TRBV20-1 with TRBJ2-1; D unclear. CDR3 size: 15 residues. CDR1 is DFQATT, CDR2 SNEGSKA, per germline (reference sequence). V was clipped by 1 base and J by 6 bases, with 16 bases between them. Here the CDR3 DNA reads TGCAGTGCTAGAGTTGTACTGAGTTCCGGCAATGAGCAGTTCTTC. It translates to CSARVVLSSGNEQFF.

This clonotype was found many times. V is TRBV12-3 or TRBV12-4 and J is TRBJ2-7; 10 bases fit TRBD2. V gave up 7 bases and J gave up 3 bases; unmatched junction bases: 9. The CDR3 has 15 residues. The CDR3 DNA reads TGTGCCAGCACCTGGGGCGCTAGCGGGGGCTACGAGCAGTACTTC. It is translated as CASTWGASGGYEQYF.

This chain connects TRBV12-3 or TRBV12-4 to TRBJ2-7; 13 bases agree with TRBD2. This CDR3 has 15 amino acids. J gave up 3 bases and V 3 bases, and 2 bases lay outside the gene matches. The CDR3 coding sequence is TGTGCCAGCAGTTTTCGGACTAGCGGGAGCTACGAGCAGTACTTC. Translating gives CASSFRTSGSYEQYF.

By sample fraction, this clonotype is medium-sized (0.01 to 0.1%). The genes are TRBV7-2 and TRBJ2-7, with 8 bases that match TRBD1. The germline V gene encodes CDR1 SGHTA and CDR2 FQGNSA. The J segment lost 0 bases and the V segment lost 4 bases, leaving 8 bases of the junction unmatched. The CDR3 length is 16 residues. The DNA for the CDR3 is TGTGCCAGCAGCTCCTCGACAGGGGTCGGCTCCTACGAGCAGTACTTC. Its translation: CASSSSTGVGSYEQYF.

A word on this clonotype: A read error may account for a junction end that differs from germline. The chain links TRBV10-1 to TRBJ1-1; TRBD1 might be the D (6 bases). Germline V gives CDR1 WNHNN, CDR2 SYGVQD (reference sequence). The CDR3 has 13 residues. DNA for the CDR3: TGCGCCAGCGGTGACCCAGGGGACCGAAGCTGGGTCTTT. Translating gives CASGDPGDRSWVF.

This clonotype was counted between two and nine times. The chain couples TRBV7-9 to TRBJ1-1; tentatively, D is TRBD1 (6 bases). V was pared by 4 bases and J by 0 bases, with 15 bases between. Germline V gene data show CDR1 as SEHNR and CDR2 as FQNEAQ (reference sequence). The CDR3 runs to 16 residues. Written as DNA, the CDR3 is TGTGCCAGCAGCTCGGGGGGTGGGGGCTTGAACACTGAAGCTTTCTTT. This translates into CASSSGGGGLNTEAFF.

The table lists this clonotype with a few counts. The CDR3 here is CASSFEGYYNEQFF. CDR3 DNA sequence: TGTGCCAGCAGTTTTGAGGGTTACTACAATGAGCAGTTCTTC. The chain uses TRBV7-6 and TRBJ2-1; D is possibly TRBD2 (5 bases). V dropped 6 bases and J dropped 3 bases, with 12 bases sitting between them. Germline CDR1 and CDR2: SGHVS and FNYEAQ. The CDR3 sequence is 14 residues long.

V usage is TRBV11-2 and J usage is TRBJ2-2; unclear D gene. CDR3 size: 8 residues. Germline V CDR1 and CDR2: SGHAT, FQNNGV. Trimming took 10 bases from V and 6 from J, leaving 0 bases between them. The CDR3 nucleotides read TGTGCCACCGGGGAGCTGTTTTTT. The encoded protein is CATGELFF.

The chain uses TRBV4-1 and TRBJ2-2; 7 bases are shared with TRBD2. V trimming: 0 bases; J trimming: 7 bases; junction bases outside the gene matches: 2. This CDR3 is 14 amino acids long. CDR1 MGHRA and CDR2 YSYEKL come from the germline V gene. CDR3 bases: TGCGCCAGCAGCCAAGAATCTAGCGGCGGGGAGCTGTTTTTT. This gives the protein CASSQESSGGELFF.

In its sample, this clonotype was seen a few times. V usage is TRBV11-2 and J usage is TRBJ1-2; unclear D gene. The length of the CDR3 is 13 residues. Deletions cut 4 bases from V and 4 bases from J, with 10 bases between. CDR1 and CDR2 (germline): SGHAT, FQNNGV. The CDR3 is CASSYLTAYGYTF. The CDR3 DNA is TGTGCCAGCAGCTACCTCACGGCCTATGGCTACACCTTC.

This clonotype was picked up a small number of times. The chain links TRBV6-4 to TRBJ2-7, with 11 bases identical to TRBD1. Germline V gives CDR1 MRHNA, CDR2 SNTAGT. V was clipped by 8 bases and J by 5 bases; unmatched bases: 11. The CDR3 runs to 15 residues. The CDR3: CASGDRGQGADEQYF. For the CDR3, the DNA is TGTGCCAGCGGGGATAGAGGACAGGGGGCCGACGAGCAGTACTTC.

Details on this clonotype: Possible read error: a much larger clone is one base away. The V call is TRBV25-1, the J call TRBJ2-7, with 8 bases matching TRBD1. This CDR3 has 17 amino acids. Germline assignment: CDR1 MGHDK and CDR2 SYGVNS. The J segment lost 6 bases and the V segment lost 0 bases, leaving 13 bases of the junction unmatched. The chain's CDR3 is CASSEYKARQGTFEQYF. CDR3 sequence (DNA): TGTGCCAGCAGTGAATACAAGGCGCGACAGGGGACGTTCGAGCAGTACTTC.

With respect to this clonotype: Mismatch with germline at one junction end may stem from a read error. The chain carries TRBV19 and TRBJ2-1; 10 nucleotides align to TRBD1. Germline V gene lookup returns CDR1 LNHDA and CDR2 SQIVND (reference sequence). CDR3 length equals 16 residues. The CDR3 loop reads CASSIRRDRGNNEQIF. The CDR3 DNA sequence: TGTGCCAGTAGTATCCGCCGGGACAGGGGCAACAATGAGCAGATCTTC. The full variable domain, with the rest looked up from reference TRBV19 and TRBJ2-1, is DGGITQSPKYLFRKEGQNVTLSCEQNLNHDAMYWYRQDPGQGLRLIYYSQIVNDFQKGDIAEGYSVSREKKESFPLTVTSAQKNPTAFYLCASSIRRDRGNNEQIFGPGTRLTVL.

This clonotype has at least ten counts. CDR3 loop: CASSETSSYQPQHF. CDR3 coding DNA: TGTGCCAGCAGTGAAACATCCAGCTATCAGCCCCAGCATTTT. The chain employs TRBV2 and TRBJ1-5, with D uncertain. This CDR3 has 14 amino acids. CDR1 is SNHLY, CDR2 FYNNEI, per germline. Trimming cost V 2 bases and J 5 bases, with 10 bases left between them. The complete variable domain, with remaining parts taken from reference TRBV2 and TRBJ1-5, reads EPEVTQTPSHQVTQMGQEVILRCVPISNHLYFYWYRQILGQKVEFLVSFYNNEISEKSEIFDDQFSVERPDGSNFTLKIRSTKLEDSAMYFCASSETSSYQPQHFGDGTRLSIL.

The chain uses TRBV29-1 and TRBJ2-1; D ambiguous. This CDR3 is 17 amino acids long. V dropped 0 bases and J dropped 4 bases, with 19 bases sitting between them. Germline CDR1 reads SQVTM; CDR2 reads ANQGSEA. The CDR3 loop reads CSVEDSPGAKDYNEQFF. The CDR3 nucleotides are TGCAGCGTTGAAGACTCCCCTGGAGCGAAAGATTACAATGAGCAGTTCTTC.

This clonotype turned up a few times. V gene TRBV20-1 combines with J gene TRBJ1-6, with TRBD1 matching 9 bases. The length of the CDR3 is 17 residues. Trimming at V came to 5 bases and at J to 0 bases, leaving 8 bases not matched to a gene. Germline V gene sequence: CDR1 DFQATT, CDR2 SNEGSKA (reference sequence). The CDR3 spells CSAPGTGPSSYNSPLHF. The CDR3 DNA reads TGCAGTGCTCCCGGGACAGGGCCCAGCTCCTATAATTCACCCCTCCACTTT.

The genes are TRBV28 and TRBJ2-2; 7 bases map to TRBD1. The length of the CDR3 is 14 residues. V lost 7 bases to trimming and J lost 4 bases; unmatched junction nucleotides: 6. Germline CDR1 and CDR2: MDHEN and SYDVKM. The CDR3 sequence is CASKYGTATGELFF. The DNA of the CDR3 is TGTGCCAGCAAATACGGGACAGCCACCGGGGAGCTGTTTTTT.

The DNA for the CDR3 is TGTGCCAGCTCACTCAGCACAGCCTACAATGAGCAGTTCTTC. This translates into CASSLSTAYNEQFF. The V gene is TRBV18, the J gene TRBJ2-1, with unresolved D. Germline values: CDR1 KGHSH, CDR2 LQKENI. V lost 4 bases to trimming and J lost 2 bases, with 9 bases between them. The length of the CDR3 is 14 residues. Combining the CDR3 with reference TRBV18 and TRBJ2-1 gives the whole variable domain NAGVMQNPRHLVRRRGQEARLRCSPMKGHSHVYWYRQLPEEGLKFMVYLQKENIIDESGMPKERFSAEFPKEGPSILRIQQVVRGDSAAYFCASSLSTAYNEQFFGPGTRLTVL.

This chain links TRBV27 with TRBJ2-5; TRBD2 might be the D (6 bases). CDR3 length: 14 residues. Germline CDR1 MNHEY, CDR2 SMNVEV (reference sequence). V dropped 5 bases and J dropped 5 bases, with 15 bases sitting between them. CDR3 nucleotides: TGTGCCAGCAGTAGACGGGGGTCGGGGGAGACCCAGTACTTC. Protein: CASSRRGSGETQYF.

V is TRBV12-3 or TRBV12-4 and J is TRBJ2-3; TRBD1 is a possible D gene (5 bases). With 2 bases removed from V and 0 bases from J, the gap between germline ends came to 9 bases. The CDR3 is made up of 15 amino acids. The DNA for the CDR3 is TGTGCCAGCAGTTTACAGGGATCTAGCACAGATACGCAGTATTTT. Protein sequence: CASSLQGSSTDTQYF.

CDR3 nucleotides: TGTGCCAGCAGCTTGCCGGAGCTCACTGAAGCTTTCTTT. Its translation is CASSLPELTEAFF. V usage is TRBV5-5 and J usage is TRBJ1-1; D remains unclear. V lost 1 base, J lost 4 bases, and 8 bases lay in between. The CDR3 is 13 residues long. Germline V gene lookup returns CDR1 SGHKS and CDR2 YYEKEE (reference sequence).

V and J are TRBV28 and TRBJ2-3, with TRBD2 identical over 11 bases. Germline lookup yields CDR1 MDHEN and CDR2 SYDVKM. Germline trimming cut 6 bases from V and 0 bases from J; bases unmatched to any gene: 17. The CDR3 loop spans 20 amino acids. The DNA for the CDR3 is TGTGCCAGCAGCACTCTTAAAATAGCGGGGGGGTATACTAGCACAGATACGCAGTATTTT. Its translation: CASSTLKIAGGYTSTDTQYF.

The genes are TRBV6-1 and TRBJ1-6; D is perhaps TRBD1 (6 bases). Germline loops: CDR1 MNHNS, CDR2 SASEGT. Trimming cost V 5 bases and J 10 bases, with 21 bases left between them. The CDR3 runs 16 residues. The CDR3 DNA reads as TGTGCCAGCAGTTACGATTCAGTGGGGGACATCTCACCCCTCCACTTT. It yields the protein CASSYDSVGDISPLHF.

This chain connects TRBV4-3 to TRBJ2-3; possibly TRBD1 or TRBD2 for D (5 bases each). Looked up from germline, CDR1 is LGHNA and CDR2 is YSLEER. The CDR3 has 14 amino acids. The V end lost 1 base, the J end lost 2 bases, and 7 bases lay between the germline ends. DNA for the CDR3: TGCGCCAGCAGCCAAGTTGGGACCACAGATACGCAGTATTTT. Translation gives CASSQVGTTDTQYF.

In its sample, this clonotype was seen a few times. Relative to the germline gene, one junction end is altered; a read error may explain this. CDR3 nucleotides: TGTGCTAGCAGCTCAGGACTACCCTCCTACAATGAGCAGTTCTTC. This codes for CASSSGLPSYNEQFF. The chain uses TRBV7-6 and TRBJ2-1; a weak D match, TRBD2 (6 bases). Germline CDR1 SGHVS, CDR2 FNYEAQ. The CDR3 is made up of 15 amino acids.

J is TRBJ2-1 and V is TRBV24-1; 8 bases line up with TRBD1. There are 16 residues in the CDR3. Germline V gene lookup returns CDR1 KGHDR and CDR2 SFDVKD. The junction had 12 bases not matched to a gene; V was cut back by 3 bases and J by 9 bases. The CDR3 loop is CATSDDSGQGRGEQFF. CDR3 DNA: TGTGCCACCAGTGATGACAGCGGACAGGGCCGTGGTGAGCAGTTCTTC.